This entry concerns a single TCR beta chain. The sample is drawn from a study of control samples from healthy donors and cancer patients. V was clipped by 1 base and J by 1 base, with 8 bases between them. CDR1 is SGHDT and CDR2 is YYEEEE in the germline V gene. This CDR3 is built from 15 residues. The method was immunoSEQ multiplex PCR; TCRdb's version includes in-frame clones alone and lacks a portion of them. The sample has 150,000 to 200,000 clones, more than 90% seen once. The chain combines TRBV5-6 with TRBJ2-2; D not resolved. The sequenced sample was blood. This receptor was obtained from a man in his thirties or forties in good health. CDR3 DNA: TGTGCCAGCAGCTTGTACGGAAAGAACACCGGGGAGCTGTTTTTT. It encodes CASSLYGKNTGELFF.